This T cell receptor (beta chain) was identified in a study of PD-L1 blockade in urothelial cancer. Turning to the study itself: About 85% of the 29 patients were men whose urothelial cancer was bladder-origin. The study recovered a median of roughly 150,000 T cells per blood sample. Researchers looked at the blood 3 weeks (second dose) and 6 weeks after treatment began.

CDR1 and CDR2 from the germline V gene are WNHNN and SYGVQD (reference sequence). The CDR3 spans 13 residues. The data were produced by immunoSEQ multiplex PCR, yet TCRdb's version contains in-frame clones alone and is incomplete. This sample has about 69,000 clones; around nine tenths occur once, and the top ten carry roughly 3.4%. The clonotype comes from a man between 60 and 70 years old with urothelial cancer. The chain links TRBV10-1 to TRBJ2-5; 7 bases align to TRBD1. TRBJ2-7 matches the DNA end more closely, so the J call is doubtful. The sequenced sample was PBMCs, obtained around atezolizumab (anti-PD-L1) treatment. DNA of the CDR3: TGCGCCAGCAGCCGGAACACAGGGGACGAGCAGTACTTC. Its protein is CASSRNTGDEQYF.